The T cell receptor (beta chain) under discussion was sequenced for a study of T cells in Graves' hyperthyroidism and ophthalmopathy (dated by TCRdb to the late 2010s). Background for the entire study: A discovery cohort of around 98 patients, about 40 with Graves' ophthalmopathy and roughly 59 with stable Graves' hyperthyroidism, was used to find distinguishing TCR V-J signatures. The roughly 91 discovery patients were randomly split 7:3 into training and test sets. An independent validation cohort of under 20 hyperthyroidism patients and about 15 patients who later progressed to ophthalmopathy tested prospective prediction of ophthalmopathy. After blood sampling, hyperthyroidism patients were treated with methimazole at a starting dose of 30 mg daily, and ophthalmopathy patients were treated with high-dose intravenous methylprednisolone. In addition, the study compared T-cell repertoires in thyroid tissue and in blood from about 6 Graves' hyperthyroidism patients. TCR Vbeta CDR3 sequencing of approximately 140 peripheral blood samples (over 40 ophthalmopathy, about 75 hyperthyroidism and approximately 17 progressor patients) is reported in the paper. Results the study describes overall, beyond this receptor: No statistical method was used to fix the sample size in advance, and group allocation was not hidden from the investigators. During validation, the model predicted progression to ophthalmopathy a median of about 6.5 months ahead of onset, with more than 55% sensitivity and around 73% specificity. In cross-validation, a model built on a 13 V-J signature told ophthalmopathy apart from stable hyperthyroidism with approximately 90% sensitivity and approximately 84% specificity, and in testing the same model reached 80%/75%. Most expanded thyroid clonotypes (frequency above 0.001) were also detected in blood, a finding suggesting that blood repertoires may reflect thyroid immune responses.

TCR beta CDR3 regions were amplified from RNA transcripts. A first-round RT-PCR of the TCR CDR3 used the HTBI primer set with the Qiagen OneStep RT-PCR kit. Libraries were constructed in a second round of multiplex PCR, after which size selection and purification were carried out. Libraries were sequenced paired-end with 100 bp reads on an Illumina HiSeq2000. Per the source publication's procedure: SOAPnuke was used to process the raw data, removing reads that contained adapters or uncalled bases, had a mean Phred below 15, or lacked an exact match to the constant primer or identifier. COPE v1.2.5 was used to merge the high-quality paired reads, and each unique nucleotide sequence was defined as a clonotype. MiTCR v1.1 was used to align the clonotypes against IMGT TRBV, TRBD and TRBJ reference segments. Only V-J combinations with frequency above 0.0001, covering 99.2% of repertoires, were analysed. The TCS score was defined as the ratio of F50 (clonal expansion) to E x V (chaos), calculated using BLOSUM62-based TCRdist between CDR3 peptides within each V-J. Welch's t-statistics and random forest reduced just over 500 V-J features to 10 to 15, which were used in a naive Bayes classifier (R e1071). The similarity between thyroid and blood repertoires was quantified using the Morisita-Horn index. TCRdb itself trimmed the public reads at Q25 with fastp, ran MiXCR and retained productive beta chains. Here each entry gathers all rows of one CDR3 protein and keeps the most common genes and DNA. What appears here as the V and J calls and clone size reflects TCRdb's work, not the paper's. For this sample there are 500,000 to 600,000 distinct CDR3 sequences; around 46% appear just once. The top ten clonotypes cover around 20% of the sample.

The cysteine opens and the phenylalanine closes a CDR3 of 13 amino acids. The sequence is cut down to CDR3 DNA, 39 bases in frame from base 1. Via the germline V gene, CDR1 is ENHRY and CDR2 SYGVKD. V gives up 5 bases and J gives up 12 bases, and the segment between their germline ends measures 20 bases. Patients with uncontrolled infections, other autoimmune diseases, pregnancy or lactation were excluded. Diagnoses were based on clinical symptoms, serum thyroxine and TRAb, thyroid ultrasound and orbital computed tomography. Trizol reagent was used to extract total RNA, and RNA quality was then checked on an Agilent 2100 Bioanalyzer. Note on this clonotype: Its antigen is unknown. Per-nucleotide qualities are absent, and no much larger clonotype sits a single base away.

The specimen was peripheral blood or thyroid tissue (not recorded which). This sequence originates from an adult woman with Graves' disease, either hyperthyroidism or ophthalmopathy (not recorded which). Recombination connected TRBV10-3 to TRBJ2-7; matching of 7 bases hints at TRBD1 as the D gene. At the DNA level, the sequence is TGTGCCATCAGTCTCGGGAGCCAGGACAGGCGGTACTTC. Its product reads: CAISLGSQDRRYF.